Below, one TCR beta chain is given with its context. The antigen is undetermined. This sample was included in a study of shared clonotypes between healthy human individuals. Regarding the study as a whole: Among non-shared clonotypes, generation probabilities were lower than among those shared by all four donors.

The CDR3 has 14 residues. The germline gives CDR1 SGHRS, CDR2 YFSETQ. The J segment lost 3 bases and the V segment lost 4 bases, leaving 6 bases of the junction unmatched. Assay used: immunoSEQ multiplex PCR; TCRdb lists only in-frame clones, some missing. This table holds 400,000 to 600,000 clones, approximately 95% found once. This TCR derives from a young woman in good health. Material for sequencing was naive CD4+ T cells sorted from blood. Subset defined: CD45RA+ positively selected. The V gene is TRBV5-1, the J gene TRBJ2-7, with TRBD1 identical over 8 bases. CDR3 amino acids: CASSQTGQGYEQYF. CDR3 bases: TGCGCCAGCAGCCAAACTGGACAGGGCTACGAGCAGTACTTC.